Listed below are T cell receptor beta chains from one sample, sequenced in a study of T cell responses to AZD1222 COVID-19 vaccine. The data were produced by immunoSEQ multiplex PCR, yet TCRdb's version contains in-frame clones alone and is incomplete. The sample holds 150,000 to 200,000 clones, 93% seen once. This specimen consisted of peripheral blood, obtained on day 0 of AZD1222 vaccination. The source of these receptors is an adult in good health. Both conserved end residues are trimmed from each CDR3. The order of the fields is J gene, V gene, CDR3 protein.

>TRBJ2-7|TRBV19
ASSTGTGLYEQY
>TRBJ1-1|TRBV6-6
ASSYEEVPMNTEAF
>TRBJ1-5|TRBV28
ASSLNSNQPQH
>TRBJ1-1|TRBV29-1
SAKGRIPLNTEAF
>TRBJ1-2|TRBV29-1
SVKVANYGYT
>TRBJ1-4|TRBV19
ASSPRGSEKLF
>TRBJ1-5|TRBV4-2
ASSPSGGDQPQH
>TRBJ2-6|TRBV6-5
ASSSTHRGANVLT
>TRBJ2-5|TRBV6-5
ASSSLAVTQETQY
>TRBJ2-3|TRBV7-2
ASSLWAGGGTDTQY
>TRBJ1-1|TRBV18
ASSPGDRGLWTEAF
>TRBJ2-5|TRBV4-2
ASSQGRGGQETQY
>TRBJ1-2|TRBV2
ASSEMQIYGYT
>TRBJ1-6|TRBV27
ASSLYNSPLH
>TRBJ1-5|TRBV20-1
SASLSPGGQPQH
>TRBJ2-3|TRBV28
ASSLTSHRTGKGTDTQY
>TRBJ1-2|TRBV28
ASSLGPSYGYT
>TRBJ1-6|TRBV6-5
ASTNTPGDGSPLH
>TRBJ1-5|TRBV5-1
ASSLEGRDGNQPQH
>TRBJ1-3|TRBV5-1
ASSVTGRSSGNTIY